Listed below are T cell receptor beta chains from one sample, sequenced in a study of cytomegalovirus exposure and HLA in healthy donors. Measured with immunoSEQ multiplex PCR; TCRdb has only the in-frame clones, and not every one. Of around 150,000 clones listed, about 75% were seen once; the top ten hold approximately 11%. Source material: PBMCs. The receptors originated from a man between 18 and 35 years old in good health and CMV-seropositive. Both conserved end residues are trimmed from each CDR3.

TRBJ2-7 | TRBV7-7 | ASSSSGTGLSYEQY
TRBJ1-3 | TRBV6-1 | ASTVGTGGANTIY
TRBJ2-1 | TRBV7-9 | SSSEGAFRRF
TRBJ2-3 | TRBV5-6 | ASSLGGRSTDTQY
TRBJ2-1 | TRBV10-2 | ASSERLVGEQF
TRBJ2-1 | TRBV18 | ASSPLVAGGGNEQF
TRBJ1-3 | TRBV28 | ASSPGSGGGNTIY
TRBJ2-7 | TRBV21-1 | ASSKPSRDRAYEQY
TRBJ2-7 | TRBV28 | AVQGPTPYEQY
TRBJ2-7 | TRBV28 | ASSLAGGAYEQY
TRBJ1-1 | TRBV30 | AWTHVRRAF
TRBJ1-5 | TRBV5-6 | ASSLGQGNLDNQPQH
TRBJ2-5 | TRBV2 | ASRAGWVAGETQY
TRBJ1-3 | TRBV9 | ASNNGQVGNTIY
TRBJ2-3 | TRBV30 | AAELAGATDTQY